This T cell receptor beta chain came from a study of blood T cell repertoires in COVID-19. Looking at the study overall: Some COVID-19 samples were acute and others convalescent; all came from the United States, Italy and Spain. PBMCs, B-cell-depleted T cells, or T cells provided the cDNA or gDNA that made up the material.

As processed by the authors: Amplification from reference gene primers served as the basis for estimated nucleated cell counts. Produced via immunoSEQ multiplex PCR; TCRdb's table is partial and in-frame only. Clone size and V and J calls were adopted from that table, with D and trimming inferred from the DNA. The table records 90,000 to 150,000 clones, roughly four fifths of them present only once. The CDR3 covers 12 residues. Trimming removed 6 bases at V and 4 bases at J, with 9 bases between. There are a few counts of this clone. Material for sequencing was peripheral blood. The chain employs TRBV12-3 or TRBV12-4 and TRBJ1-2; maybe TRBD1 (5 bases). The sequence derives from a human donor in a cohort sampled during active COVID-19. CDR3 coding DNA: TGTGCCAGCAGGGGGCCCGGCTATGGCTACACCTTC. Protein sequence: CASRGPGYGYTF.